This note documents a single T cell receptor beta chain sequence. The target antigen is unknown. The data derive from a study of blood T cells in healthy people across ages. Trimming took 4 bases from V and 9 from J, leaving 12 bases between them. CDR1 and CDR2 from the germline V gene are SGHTA and FQGNSA. CDR3 size: 12 residues. The authors ran a second PCR of about 6 to 11 cycles using a sample-barcoded 5' primer and a J-beta primer mix. TCRdb analysed the 5' RACE reads with MiXCR anew, one entry per CDR3 protein. Of about 1.1 million distinct CDR3 sequences listed, around two fifths are singletons. Broader study findings: The CMV status of each donor remained undetermined, and this could have confounded shifts in expanded clonotypes.

This sequence joins TRBV7-2 and TRBJ1-1, with D tentatively TRBD1 (5 bases). Sequences were obtained from blood. This clonotype originated in a man between 18 and 35 years old in good health. Here the CDR3 reads CASSSTGRKAFF. DNA of the CDR3: TGTGCCAGCAGCTCCACGGGACGGAAAGCTTTCTTT.